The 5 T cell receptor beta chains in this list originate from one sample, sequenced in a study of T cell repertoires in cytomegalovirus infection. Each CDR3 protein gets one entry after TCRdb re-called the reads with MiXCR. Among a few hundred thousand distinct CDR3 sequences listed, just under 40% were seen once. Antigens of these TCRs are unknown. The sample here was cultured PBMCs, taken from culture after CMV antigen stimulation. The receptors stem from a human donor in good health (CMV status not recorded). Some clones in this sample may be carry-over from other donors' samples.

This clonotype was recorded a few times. As DNA, the CDR3 is TGTGCCAGCTCAGGGGGACTCCCTCTAGGCGAGCAGTACTTC. Protein: CASSGGLPLGEQYF. The chain uses TRBV7-6 and TRBJ2-7, with a possible D match to TRBD1 (7 bases). CDR1 and CDR2 (germline): SGHVS, FNYEAQ. This CDR3 has 14 residues. Trimming cost V 8 bases and J 6 bases, with 20 bases left between them. Combining the CDR3 with reference TRBV7-6 and TRBJ2-7 gives the whole variable domain GAGVSQSPRYKVTKRGQDVALRCDPISGHVSLYWYRQALGQGPEFLTYFNYEAQQDKSGLPNDRFSAERPEGSISTLTIQRTEQRDSAMYRCASSGGLPLGEQYFGPGTRLTVT.

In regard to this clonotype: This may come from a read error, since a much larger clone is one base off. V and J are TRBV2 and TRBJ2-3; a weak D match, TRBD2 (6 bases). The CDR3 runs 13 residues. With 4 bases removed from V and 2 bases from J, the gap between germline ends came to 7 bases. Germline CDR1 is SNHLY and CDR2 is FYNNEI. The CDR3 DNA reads TGTGCCAGCAGTGGGGACTTCACAGATACGCAGTATTTT. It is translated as CASSGDFTDTQYF. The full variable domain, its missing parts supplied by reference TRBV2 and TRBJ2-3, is EPEVTQTPSHQVTQMGQEVILRCVPISNHLYFYWYRQILGQKVEFLVSFYNNEISEKSEIFDDQFSVERPDGSNFTLKIRSTKLEDSAMYFCASSGDFTDTQYFGPGTRLTVL.

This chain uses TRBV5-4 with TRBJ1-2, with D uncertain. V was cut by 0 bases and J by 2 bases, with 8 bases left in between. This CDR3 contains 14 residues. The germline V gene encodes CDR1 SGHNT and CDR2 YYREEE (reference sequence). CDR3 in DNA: TGTGCCAGCAGCTTGGGCAGTCTAAACTATGGCTACACCTTC. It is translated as CASSLGSLNYGYTF.

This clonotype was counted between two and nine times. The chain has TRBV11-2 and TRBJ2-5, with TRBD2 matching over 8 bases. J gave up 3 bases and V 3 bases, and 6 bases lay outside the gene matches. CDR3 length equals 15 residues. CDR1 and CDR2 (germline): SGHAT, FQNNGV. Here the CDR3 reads CASSFTAGGKETQYF. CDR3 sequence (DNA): TGTGCCAGCAGCTTTACGGCGGGGGGAAAAGAGACCCAGTACTTC.

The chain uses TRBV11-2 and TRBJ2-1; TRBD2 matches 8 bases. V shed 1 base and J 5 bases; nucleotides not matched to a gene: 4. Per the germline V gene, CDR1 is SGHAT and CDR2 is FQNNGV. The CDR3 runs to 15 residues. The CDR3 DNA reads TGTGCCAGCAGCTTAGGGACTAGCAGAAACAATGAGCAGTTCTTC. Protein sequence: CASSLGTSRNNEQFF.